The rows below give T cell receptor beta chains drawn from one sample of a study of blood T cell repertoires in COVID-19. Data came from immunoSEQ multiplex PCR; TCRdb stores just in-frame clones and leaves some out. The data hold approximately 100,000 clones, with approximately 80% observed a single time. Sequencing was carried out using peripheral blood. The receptor source for this set is a woman between 55 and 75 years old with acute or convalescent COVID-19. The CDR3 runs from the conserved cysteine through the conserved F or W. Each record gives: D gene, J gene, clone size, V gene, CDR3 DNA, CDR3 protein. D genes are given only for firm matches. Part of the rows lack a size; the others show once, few, many or a class for expanded clones.

d_call: -
j_call: TRBJ1-5
clone_size: -
v_call: TRBV30
cdr3_nt: TGTGCCTGGGGGTCGAGGAGCAATCAGCCCCAGCATTTT
cdr3_aa: CAWGSRSNQPQHF

d_call: -
j_call: TRBJ2-7
clone_size: -
v_call: TRBV5-6
cdr3_nt: TGTGCCAGCAGCTTGGCTCCGGGGTTGGGGTACGAGCAGTACTTC
cdr3_aa: CASSLAPGLGYEQYF

d_call: -
j_call: TRBJ2-5
clone_size: -
v_call: TRBV6-2/TRBV6-3
cdr3_nt: TGTGCCAGCAGTTACTCGGGCGACCAAGAGACCCAGTACTTC
cdr3_aa: CASSYSGDQETQYF

d_call: TRBD1
j_call: TRBJ2-7
clone_size: -
v_call: TRBV5-1
cdr3_nt: TGCGCCAGCAGCTCACAGGGGTACGAGCAGTACTTC
cdr3_aa: CASSSQGYEQYF

d_call: TRBD2
j_call: TRBJ2-3
clone_size: -
v_call: TRBV24-1
cdr3_nt: TGTGCCACCAGTGTGGGAGGGCTGGATACGCAGTATTTT
cdr3_aa: CATSVGGLDTQYF

d_call: TRBD1
j_call: TRBJ1-1
clone_size: -
v_call: TRBV6-6
cdr3_nt: TGTGCCAGCAGTCCCGACAGGGGAGCTTTCTTT
cdr3_aa: CASSPDRGAFF

d_call: -
j_call: TRBJ1-3
clone_size: -
v_call: TRBV5-1
cdr3_nt: TGCGCCAGCAGCTTGGACGCGCGCGGGTCTGGAAACACCATATATTTT
cdr3_aa: CASSLDARGSGNTIYF

d_call: -
j_call: TRBJ1-6
clone_size: few
v_call: TRBV6-5
cdr3_nt: TGTGCCAGCAGTACCCAGGGGCCCCTCCACTTT
cdr3_aa: CASSTQGPLHF

d_call: -
j_call: TRBJ2-3
clone_size: once
v_call: TRBV5-1
cdr3_nt: TGCGCCAGCAGCTACTCTCAGGGATTCACAGATACGCAGTATTTT
cdr3_aa: CASSYSQGFTDTQYF

d_call: TRBD1
j_call: TRBJ1-5
clone_size: -
v_call: TRBV25-1
cdr3_nt: TGTGCCAGCAGTGAGACCCCAGGGGGTTATGATAGCAATCAGCCCCAGCATTTT
cdr3_aa: CASSETPGGYDSNQPQHF

d_call: TRBD1
j_call: TRBJ2-7
clone_size: -
v_call: TRBV15
cdr3_nt: TGTGCCACCAGCAGCGGGGACAGCTCCTACGAGCAGTACTTC
cdr3_aa: CATSSGDSSYEQYF

d_call: -
j_call: TRBJ1-3
clone_size: -
v_call: TRBV4-1
cdr3_nt: TGCGCCAGCAGCCAAGGGGCCTCTGGAAACACCATATATTTT
cdr3_aa: CASSQGASGNTIYF

d_call: -
j_call: TRBJ2-5
clone_size: -
v_call: TRBV7-9
cdr3_nt: TGTGCCAGCAGCTCCCCCCAGGGGTTAGTAGAGACCCAGTACTTC
cdr3_aa: CASSSPQGLVETQYF

d_call: -
j_call: TRBJ1-5
clone_size: -
v_call: TRBV6-1
cdr3_nt: TGTGCCAGCAGTGACCCCCGAGGGGGGGGGAATCAGCCCCAGCATTTT
cdr3_aa: CASSDPRGGGNQPQHF

d_call: -
j_call: TRBJ1-5
clone_size: -
v_call: TRBV19
cdr3_nt: TGTGCCAGTAGTATATCTGTCGATCAGCCCCAGCATTTT
cdr3_aa: CASSISVDQPQHF

d_call: TRBD1
j_call: TRBJ1-1
clone_size: -
v_call: TRBV7-2
cdr3_nt: TGTGCCAGCAGCCCGGAGGGGGCCCTCCTCACTGAAGCTTTCTTT
cdr3_aa: CASSPEGALLTEAFF

d_call: TRBD1
j_call: TRBJ1-4
clone_size: -
v_call: TRBV27
cdr3_nt: TGTGCCAGCAGTTTAGATGGGACAGGGAAGCCTGAGGAAAAACTGTTTTTT
cdr3_aa: CASSLDGTGKPEEKLFF

d_call: -
j_call: TRBJ2-5
clone_size: -
v_call: TRBV20-1
cdr3_nt: TGCAGTGCCCTCCCTCAAGAGACCCAGTACTTC
cdr3_aa: CSALPQETQYF

d_call: TRBD1
j_call: TRBJ1-4
clone_size: -
v_call: TRBV5-6
cdr3_nt: TGTGCCAGCAGCGCGGGACAGTATAATGAAAAACTGTTTTTT
cdr3_aa: CASSAGQYNEKLFF

d_call: -
j_call: TRBJ1-6
clone_size: -
v_call: TRBV7-9
cdr3_nt: TGTGCCAGCAGCCCGTCCGGGAGGGAGACTTCACCCCTCCACTTT
cdr3_aa: CASSPSGRETSPLHF

d_call: TRBD2
j_call: TRBJ2-1
clone_size: -
v_call: TRBV6-6
cdr3_nt: TGTGCCAGCATAGTGGCGGGGGGCAGGAATGAGCAGTTCTTC
cdr3_aa: CASIVAGGRNEQFF

d_call: TRBD1
j_call: TRBJ2-1
clone_size: -
v_call: TRBV9
cdr3_nt: TGTGCCAGCAGTGAACCCCCGGGACAGATAAACAATGAGCAGTTCTTC
cdr3_aa: CASSEPPGQINNEQFF

d_call: -
j_call: TRBJ1-1
clone_size: -
v_call: TRBV12-3/TRBV12-4
cdr3_nt: TGTGCCAGCAGTCCCCGACAGAGCACTGAAGCTTTCTTT
cdr3_aa: CASSPRQSTEAFF

d_call: TRBD1
j_call: TRBJ1-1
clone_size: -
v_call: TRBV9
cdr3_nt: TGTGCCAGCAGCGTGGGTTCCGGGACAGGAGTCACTGAAGCTTTCTTT
cdr3_aa: CASSVGSGTGVTEAFF

d_call: -
j_call: TRBJ2-2
clone_size: few
v_call: TRBV4-1
cdr3_nt: TGCGCCACCTCCCTCGGTCCGACCGGGGAGCTGTTTTTT
cdr3_aa: CATSLGPTGELFF

d_call: -
j_call: TRBJ1-1
clone_size: -
v_call: TRBV7-9
cdr3_nt: TGTGCCAGCACCCCGGTTTCGGGAAACACTGAAGCTTTCTTT
cdr3_aa: CASTPVSGNTEAFF

d_call: -
j_call: TRBJ2-2
clone_size: -
v_call: TRBV27
cdr3_nt: TGTGCCATCCTCCACCGGGAATTGCCCGGGGAGCTGTTTTTT
cdr3_aa: CAILHRELPGELFF

d_call: TRBD1
j_call: TRBJ1-1
clone_size: many
v_call: TRBV28
cdr3_nt: TGTGCCAGCAGGCTTGACAGGGGGAACACTGAAGCTTTCTTT
cdr3_aa: CASRLDRGNTEAFF

d_call: TRBD2
j_call: TRBJ2-7
clone_size: -
v_call: TRBV5-1
cdr3_nt: TGCGCCAGCAGCCTCAACGGGGGGATTGGGGCCTACGAGCAGTACTTC
cdr3_aa: CASSLNGGIGAYEQYF

d_call: -
j_call: TRBJ2-7
clone_size: -
v_call: TRBV5-6
cdr3_nt: TGTGCCAGCAGCTTGTATGGCGGGTACGAGCAGTACTTC
cdr3_aa: CASSLYGGYEQYF

d_call: -
j_call: TRBJ1-4
clone_size: -
v_call: TRBV7-9
cdr3_nt: TGTGCCAGCAGCTTATTCGCGGGACGAATTAATGAAAAACTGTTTTTT
cdr3_aa: CASSLFAGRINEKLFF

d_call: -
j_call: TRBJ1-1
clone_size: -
v_call: TRBV5-1
cdr3_nt: TGCGCCAGCAGCTTGGTACAAATTGGCTCTGAAGCTTTCTTT
cdr3_aa: CASSLVQIGSEAFF

d_call: -
j_call: TRBJ1-1
clone_size: -
v_call: TRBV12-3/TRBV12-4
cdr3_nt: TGTGCCAGCACCCCGACAGTGAACACTGAAGCTTTCTTT
cdr3_aa: CASTPTVNTEAFF